What follows are 7 T cell receptor beta chains derived from one specimen sequenced in a study of cytomegalovirus exposure and HLA in healthy donors (dated by TCRdb to about 2017). Libraries were built with the immunoSEQ multiplex PCR assay. For the multiplex PCR, a mixture combining 60 forward primers for TCR Vbeta segments and 13 reverse primers for TCR Jbeta segments was used. The table comes from immuneACCESS by way of TCRdb, which keeps in-frame sequences with V and J called. Part of the clones is missing from these tables; in studies checked, under half for an unresolved V gene and the rest for unknown reasons. The sample has 130,000 or so clones on record, about 80% of them singletons. The ten largest clones take up 1.5% to 2% of the sample. Sequences were obtained from PBMCs. All receptors come from a middle-aged woman in good health and CMV-seronegative.

CDR3 bases: TGTGCCAGCAGCTGGGAAGCGGGTCCCAACAATGAGCAGTTCTTC. Its protein product is CASSWEAGPNNEQFF. The chain couples TRBV5-5 to TRBJ2-1, with D possibly TRBD2 on 6 matching bases. This CDR3 comprises 15 residues. The ends were cut back, 3 bases at V and 5 bases at J, with 15 bases in the middle. Germline V gene data show CDR1 as SGHKS and CDR2 as YYEKEE (reference sequence).

J is TRBJ2-1 and V is TRBV19, with TRBD2 identical over 11 bases. Germline V lookup: CDR1 LNHDA, CDR2 SQIVND (reference sequence). V lost 3 bases to trimming and J lost 10 bases; unmatched junction nucleotides: 14. The CDR3 length is 17 residues. CDR3 DNA sequence: TGTGCCAGTAGTATTCAAATCGGCCTAGCGGGAGGTTGGGAGCAGTTCTTC. This sequence encodes CASSIQIGLAGGWEQFF.

The chain links TRBV7-9 to TRBJ2-1; D gene unclear. The CDR3 is made up of 15 amino acids. V lost 2 bases and J lost 4, with 12 bases in between. The germline V gene has CDR1 SEHNR and CDR2 FQNEAQ (reference sequence). The CDR3 coding sequence is TGTGCCAGCAGCTTATTGGCAGGTTCATACAATGAGCAGTTCTTC. The encoded protein is CASSLLAGSYNEQFF.

The rearrangement joins TRBV14 to TRBJ2-5; tentatively, D is TRBD1 (5 bases). The J call is doubtful: the DNA matches TRBJ2-7 better. CDR1 is SGHDN, CDR2 FVKESK, per germline. This CDR3 spans 14 amino acids. This CDR3 is CASSHRDPFSEQYF. CDR3 bases: TGTGCCAGCAGCCACAGGGATCCCTTTTCCGAGCAGTACTTC.

The chain couples TRBV7-8 to TRBJ2-1; no reliable D call. The ends were cut back, 1 base at V and 0 bases at J, with 7 bases in the middle. The CDR3 contains 15 residues. Germline V gives CDR1 SGHVS, CDR2 FQNEAQ. CDR3 bases: TGTGCCAGCAGCTTAGGGCCCCGCTCCTACAATGAGCAGTTCTTC. Translating it yields CASSLGPRSYNEQFF. The whole variable domain, remainder taken from reference TRBV7-8 and TRBJ2-1, is GAGVSQSPRYKVAKRGQDVALRCDPISGHVSLFWYQQALGQGPEFLTYFQNEAQLDKSGLPSDRFFAERPEGSVSTLKIQRTQQEDSAVYLCASSLGPRSYNEQFFGPGTRLTVL.

The J gene is TRBJ2-3, the V gene TRBV19, with D perhaps matching TRBD1 (6 bases). Trimming left V 3 bases short and J 5 bases short, with 9 bases between. Germline CDR1 is LNHDA and CDR2 is SQIVND (reference sequence). The CDR3 has 13 amino acids. The CDR3 here is CASSILDRDTQYF. CDR3 sequence (DNA): TGTGCCAGTAGTATTCTGGACAGAGATACGCAGTATTTT.

The chain combines TRBV7-2 with TRBJ1-5; TRBD1 might be the D (5 bases). The V end lost 5 bases, the J end lost 1 base, and 9 bases lay between the germline ends. CDR1 SGHTA and CDR2 FQGNSA come from the germline V gene. The CDR3 length is 14 residues. The CDR3 coding sequence is TGTGCCAGCAGCCCCAGACAGAGCAATCAGCCCCAGCATTTT. This encodes CASSPRQSNQPQHF.